This entry lists 15 T cell receptor beta chains sequenced from one sample in a study of identical twins (dated by TCRdb to about 2016). The library came from 5' RACE. Sequencing used an Illumina HiSeq 2000. TCRdb applied fastp at Q25 and MiXCR to the public reads, then kept only in-frame beta chains. Every distinct CDR3 protein forms one entry, paired with its most common genes and DNA. Present in this sample are hundreds of thousands of distinct CDR3 sequences, 6% to 6.5% of which were seen just once. Around 1.7% of the sample comes from the top ten. Sequencing input: naive T cells sorted from blood. What this sample's cell subset or site label stands for: cells isolated with a human naive T-cell isolation kit. The receptors shown here come from a man between 18 and 29 years old in good health.

This clonotype was detected ten times or more. This chain connects TRBV29-1 to TRBJ2-1; 8 bases agree with TRBD2. CDR1 and CDR2 from the germline V gene are SQVTM and ANQGSEA. V dropped 3 bases and J dropped 12; count of bases not matched to a gene: 7. CDR3 length equals 12 residues. The CDR3 is CSVDLSSGPQFF. CDR3 coding DNA: TGCAGCGTTGATCTGTCTAGCGGGCCGCAGTTCTTC.

The rearrangement joins TRBV12-3 or TRBV12-4 to TRBJ2-2; possibly TRBD2 for D (5 bases). The V end was cut by 3 bases, the J end by 6 bases, with 14 bases between. This CDR3 has 15 amino acids. In DNA, the CDR3 is TGTGCCAGCAGTTTCGCCGCTAGCTCCGCCGGGGAGCTGTTTTTT. Translating gives CASSFAASSAGELFF.

This clonotype was detected many times. For the CDR3, the DNA is TGTGCCAGCAGTATCGGACAGGGGTTGAATGAGCAGTTCTTC. Translation: CASSIGQGLNEQFF. The chain employs TRBV27 and TRBJ2-1; 9 nucleotides align to TRBD1. With 5 bases clipped from V and 7 bases from J, the junction kept 6 bases outside the gene matches. The CDR3 covers 14 residues. Germline CDR1 and CDR2: MNHEY and SMNVEV (reference sequence).

There are a few counts of this clonotype. This sequence joins TRBV11-2 and TRBJ2-1, with D unresolved. The germline V gene encodes CDR1 SGHAT and CDR2 FQNNGV. The germline V and J ends were trimmed by 0 bases and 7 bases, with 7 bases remaining between them. This CDR3 is built from 13 residues. CDR3 coding DNA: TGTGCCAGCAGCTTAGAGCCGAGAAATGAGCAGTTCTTC. Translation: CASSLEPRNEQFF.

This clonotype was observed many times. V and J are TRBV15 and TRBJ2-1; 9 nucleotides match TRBD1. This CDR3 is 17 amino acids long. Looked up from germline, CDR1 is LNHNV and CDR2 is YYDKDF (reference sequence). Trimming took 9 bases from V and 5 from J; bases not matched to a gene: 17. The CDR3 DNA reads TGTGCCACTATGGGACAGGGAGGCGGACTAGGGGACAATGAGCAGTTCTTC. This translates into CATMGQGGGLGDNEQFF.

This clonotype has at least ten counts. The rearrangement uses TRBV7-9 and TRBJ1-5; D remains unclear. V was clipped by 5 bases and J by 4 bases, with 9 bases between them. CDR1 SEHNR and CDR2 FQNEAQ come from the germline V gene (reference sequence). There are 13 residues in the CDR3. CDR3 sequence: CASSSTINQPQHF. The CDR3 DNA reads TGTGCCAGCAGCAGTACTATTAATCAGCCCCAGCATTTT.

The gene calls are TRBV3-1 and TRBJ2-3, with 9 bases lining up with TRBD2. Germline loops: CDR1 LGHDT, CDR2 YNNKEL (reference sequence). This CDR3 has 18 residues. V dropped 1 base and J dropped 4; count of bases not matched to a gene: 12. CDR3: CASSQVGAGGRRADTQYF. CDR3 nucleotides: TGTGCCAGCAGCCAAGTCGGCGCGGGAGGGCGAAGGGCAGATACGCAGTATTTT.

The sample holds many counts of this clonotype. The chain recombines TRBV27 with TRBJ1-2; no definite D call. The germline CDR1 and CDR2 sequences are MNHEY and SMNVEV (reference sequence). The CDR3 spans 12 residues. Trimming took 7 bases from V and 4 from J, leaving 10 bases between them. CDR3: CASKPPGYGYTF. For the CDR3, the DNA is TGTGCCAGCAAACCCCCCGGCTATGGCTACACCTTC.

The rearrangement links TRBV7-6 to TRBJ2-7; TRBD1 aligns across 10 bases. V dropped 8 bases and J dropped 4; count of bases not matched to a gene: 11. The CDR3 contains 15 residues. Germline V gene sequence: CDR1 SGHVS, CDR2 FNYEAQ. CDR3 amino acids: CASYLSGTGEYEQYV. For the CDR3, the DNA is TGTGCCAGCTATTTATCCGGGACAGGGGAGTACGAGCAGTACGTC.

The chain recombines TRBV3-1 with TRBJ1-1; TRBD1 matches at 8 bases. Germline V gene data show CDR1 as LGHDT and CDR2 as YNNKEL (reference sequence). There are 13 residues in the CDR3. J lost 7 bases, V lost 2 bases, and 3 bases had no gene match. CDR3 protein: CASSQWTGNEAFF. CDR3 sequence (DNA): TGTGCCAGCAGCCAATGGACAGGGAATGAAGCTTTCTTT.

Ten or more counts support this clonotype. The chain couples TRBV20-1 to TRBJ2-5; TRBD2 is a possible D gene (5 bases). Germline values: CDR1 DFQATT, CDR2 SNEGSKA (reference sequence). The ends were cut back, 4 bases at V and 4 bases at J, with 10 bases in the middle. The CDR3 is 12 residues long. The CDR3 protein is CSAKLGRETQYF. CDR3 nucleotide sequence: TGCAGTGCTAAACTAGGAAGAGAGACCCAGTACTTC.

This clonotype was picked up many times. The chain couples TRBV12-3 or TRBV12-4 to TRBJ1-3; a possible D gene is TRBD1 (5 bases). This CDR3 is 15 amino acids long. V was cut by 3 bases and J by 3 bases, with 12 bases left in between. CDR3 amino acids: CASSFPRGHGNTIYF. The CDR3 DNA reads TGTGCCAGCAGTTTCCCGAGGGGCCATGGAAACACCATATATTTT.

V usage is TRBV5-5 and J usage is TRBJ2-1; 10 bases are a match to TRBD2. The CDR3 totals 17 residues. CDR1 and CDR2 from the germline V gene are SGHKS and YYEKEE (reference sequence). Unmatched junction bases numbered 13, after V lost 0 bases and J lost 10 bases. CDR3 DNA sequence: TGTGCCAGCAGCTTGGCCATGGCTAGCGGGAGTATGCGGGAGCAGTTCTTC. It translates to CASSLAMASGSMREQFF.

This clonotype was counted between two and nine times. The chain links TRBV7-3 to TRBJ2-3, with TRBD2 matching over 12 bases. J gave up 3 bases and V 1 base, and 8 bases lay outside the gene matches. The CDR3 covers 18 residues. CDR1 and CDR2 from the germline V gene are SGHTA and FQGTGA. CDR3 in DNA: TGTGCCAGCAGCTTAAACCCCCGGACTAGCGGGACAACAGATACGCAGTATTTT. The encoded protein is CASSLNPRTSGTTDTQYF.

The chain links TRBV20-1 to TRBJ2-1, with TRBD2 identical over 10 bases. After removal of 0 bases from V and 0 bases from J, the junction contained 8 bases not matched to a gene. The length of the CDR3 is 18 residues. The germline gives CDR1 DFQATT, CDR2 SNEGSKA (reference sequence). CDR3 sequence reads: CSAREGWASGSSYNEQFF. CDR3 nucleotides: TGCAGTGCTAGAGAAGGGTGGGCTAGCGGGAGCTCCTACAATGAGCAGTTCTTC.